Presented here are 28 T cell receptor beta chains from one specimen sequenced in a study of beta chain features in type 1 diabetes. The isolated RNA, all of it, was reverse transcribed, so expressed TCRB transcripts were what got sequenced. The data were produced by immunoSEQ multiplex PCR, yet TCRdb's version contains in-frame clones alone and is incomplete. The data show tens of thousands of clones, about half seen once. Material for sequencing was stem cell memory CD4+ T cells from blood. Receptor source: a woman aged 25 to 39 in good health.

The V call is TRBV16, the J call TRBJ1-1; 9 nucleotides match TRBD1. Unmatched junction bases numbered 3, after V lost 4 bases and J lost 0 bases. The CDR3 loop spans 15 amino acids. CDR1 KGHSY and CDR2 FQNENV come from the germline V gene. CDR3 amino acids: CASSRTGAMNTEAFF. CDR3 sequence (DNA): TGTGCCAGCAGCCGGACAGGGGCCATGAACACTGAAGCTTTCTTT.

This clone was detected only a few times. Within the sample, other DNA sequences also encode this same CDR3. CDR3 nucleotides: TGTGCCACCAGCAGAGAGGGCCGGTTCGGCTCCTACGAGCAGTACTTC. It yields the protein CATSREGRFGSYEQYF. J is TRBJ2-7 and V is TRBV15; no clear D. This CDR3 comprises 16 residues. Germline V gives CDR1 LNHNV, CDR2 YYDKDF (reference sequence). V shed 0 bases and J shed 0 bases, with 12 bases lying between them.

This chain uses TRBV7-2 with TRBJ2-1; TRBD2 aligns across 12 bases. Trimming took 5 bases from V and 7 from J; bases not matched to a gene: 6. Germline loops: CDR1 SGHTA, CDR2 FQGNSA. This CDR3 region has 15 residues. The DNA of the CDR3 is TGTGCCAGCAGCCTCGGGCTAGCGGGAGGGAATGAGCAGTTCTTC. This encodes CASSLGLAGGNEQFF.

This clone was detected only once. The rearrangement links TRBV18 to TRBJ2-7; no definite D call. Per the germline V gene, CDR1 is KGHSH and CDR2 is LQKENI. The ends were cut back, 2 bases at V and 0 bases at J, with 8 bases in the middle. The CDR3 covers 14 residues. CDR3 residues: CASSPSPSSYEQYF. The CDR3 region has the DNA TGTGCCAGCTCACCATCCCCCAGCTCCTACGAGCAGTACTTC.

The J gene is TRBJ1-3, the V gene TRBV7-8; possibly TRBD1 for D (5 bases). From germline, CDR1 is SGHVS and CDR2 FQNEAQ. The germline V and J ends were trimmed by 2 bases and 0 bases, with 11 bases remaining between them. This CDR3 contains 16 residues. CDR3 DNA sequence: TGTGCCAGCAGCTTACCCGTGGGGGGCTCTGGAAACACCATATATTTT. It yields the protein CASSLPVGGSGNTIYF.

This chain links TRBV30 with TRBJ1-5; no clear D gene. Germline CDR1 is GTSNPN and CDR2 is SVGIG (reference sequence). The CDR3 loop spans 15 amino acids. Trimming pared 0 bases from V and 0 bases from J, leaving 9 bases between. DNA for the CDR3: TGTGCCTGGAGTGTGGTGACGGGTAGCAATCAGCCCCAGCATTTT. Translating it yields CAWSVVTGSNQPQHF. The full variable domain, in which reference TRBV30 and TRBJ1-5 provide the parts outside the CDR3, is SQTIHQWPATLVQPVGSPLSLECTVEGTSNPNLYWYRQAAGRGLQLLFYSVGIGQISSEVPQNLSASRPQDRQFILSSKKLLLSDSGFYLCAWSVVTGSNQPQHFGDGTRLSIL.

This chain joins TRBV18 and TRBJ1-1; D is uncertain. This CDR3 contains 15 residues. Between the trimmed V and J ends, which lost 3 bases and 0 bases, there was a span of 11 bases. Per the germline V gene, CDR1 is KGHSH and CDR2 is LQKENI. CDR3 loop: CASSPDGSMNTEAFF. The CDR3 region has the DNA TGTGCCAGCTCACCGGACGGGAGCATGAACACTGAAGCTTTCTTT.

This clone was seen more than once but under ten times. The chain couples TRBV7-9 to TRBJ2-3; D is uncertain. Trimming took 2 bases from V and 1 from J, leaving 4 bases between them. This CDR3 has 13 amino acids. From germline, CDR1 is SEHNR and CDR2 FQNEAQ (reference sequence). CDR3 residues: CASSLTGTDTQYF. CDR3 DNA sequence: TGTGCCAGCAGCTTAACGGGCACAGATACGCAGTATTTT.

A few counts support this clone. V is TRBV7-9 and J is TRBJ2-7; perhaps TRBD1 as D (5 bases). Trimming stripped 0 bases from V and 7 bases from J, with 10 bases between. The CDR3 is 13 amino acids. Germline V gene sequence: CDR1 SEHNR, CDR2 FQNEAQ (reference sequence). CDR3 in amino acids: CASSLAAGREQYF. For the CDR3, the DNA is TGTGCCAGCAGCTTAGCCGCAGGGCGGGAGCAGTACTTC. Full variable domain (remainder filled in from reference TRBV7-9 and TRBJ2-7): DTGVSQNPRHKITKRGQNVTFRCDPISEHNRLYWYRQTLGQGPEFLTYFQNEAQLEKSRLLSDRFSAERPKGSFSTLEIQRTEQGDSAMYLCASSLAAGREQYFGPGTRLTVT.

There are a few counts of this clone. The chain employs TRBV23-1 and TRBJ2-1; TRBD2 agrees at 13 bases. TRBV23-1 is classed as an ORF, of uncertain function. The trim removed 3 bases at V and 6 bases at J, leaving 5 bases unmatched. This CDR3 is built from 16 residues. CDR3 DNA sequence: TGCGCCAGCAGTCAGACTAGCGGGAGGTTCTGCAATGAGCAGTTCTTC. Translating gives CASSQTSGRFCNEQFF.

This clone was seen a handful of times. The CDR3 coding sequence is TGTGCCAGCTCACCGACAGGGGATGAGCAGTTCTTC. Encoded protein: CASSPTGDEQFF. The V and J genes are TRBV18 and TRBJ2-1, with 8 bases fitting TRBD1. The germline gives CDR1 KGHSH, CDR2 LQKENI. The CDR3 contains 12 residues. V lost 3 bases to trimming and J lost 8 bases; unmatched junction nucleotides: 0. Variable domain in full (rest from reference TRBV18 and TRBJ2-1): NAGVMQNPRHLVRRRGQEARLRCSPMKGHSHVYWYRQLPEEGLKFMVYLQKENIIDESGMPKERFSAEFPKEGPSILRIQQVVRGDSAAYFCASSPTGDEQFFGPGTRLTVL.

The chain has TRBV5-1 and TRBJ2-1, with TRBD1 identical over 9 bases. CDR1 is SGHRS and CDR2 is YFSETQ in the germline V gene. The ends lost 2 bases at V and 5 bases at J; junction bases unmatched: 8. CDR3 size: 16 residues. Here the CDR3 DNA reads TGCGCCAGCAGCTTACTGGCGGGACAGGGAGACAATGAGCAGTTCTTC. Its translation is CASSLLAGQGDNEQFF.

This chain uses TRBV6-1 with TRBJ1-2; a weak D match, TRBD1 (5 bases). Germline CDR1 is MNHNS and CDR2 is SASEGT. The CDR3 has 15 residues. V shed 3 bases and J shed 6 bases, with 17 bases lying between them. Here the CDR3 reads CASSEIFRGVDGYTF. In nucleotides, the CDR3 is TGTGCCAGCAGTGAGATTTTTCGGGGGGTCGATGGCTACACCTTC.

This clone was seen just once. The chain couples TRBV6-5 to TRBJ2-7; TRBD1 matches at 8 bases. This CDR3 is built from 14 residues. CDR1 is MNHEY, CDR2 SVGAGI, per germline. Losses at the gene ends were 4 bases for V and 7 bases for J; bases not matched to a gene: 9. The CDR3 sequence is CASSFDRGAREQYF. The CDR3, as DNA: TGTGCCAGCAGTTTCGACAGGGGAGCTAGGGAGCAGTACTTC.

The genes are TRBV7-3 and TRBJ2-3; D not resolved. Germline V CDR1 and CDR2: SGHTA, FQGTGA. V was cut by 5 bases and J by 5 bases, with 17 bases left in between. CDR3 length: 15 amino acids. The CDR3 DNA follows: TGTGCCAGCAGCGCGCAGGTTCAACCAGGAGATACGCAGTATTTT. Translating gives CASSAQVQPGDTQYF.

V usage is TRBV2 and J usage is TRBJ2-6; 7 nucleotides match TRBD1. Germline CDR1 SNHLY, CDR2 FYNNEI. The CDR3 runs 15 residues. After removal of 7 bases from V and 2 bases from J, the junction contained 5 bases not matched to a gene. The CDR3 sequence is CASMTGLAGANVLTF. As DNA, the CDR3 is TGTGCCAGCATGACAGGGCTGGCTGGGGCCAACGTCCTGACTTTC.

The chain recombines TRBV7-9 with TRBJ2-5; 12 bases are a match to TRBD1. In germline, CDR1 is SEHNR, CDR2 FQNEAQ (reference sequence). This CDR3 spans 16 amino acids. The V segment lost 5 bases and the J segment 3 bases; nucleotides outside the gene matches: 7. The CDR3 region is CASSIGGQGAKETQYF. The CDR3 DNA reads TGTGCCAGCAGCATAGGGGGACAGGGGGCCAAAGAGACCCAGTACTTC.

This clone was observed a handful of times. This chain links TRBV4-3 with TRBJ2-1, with D perhaps matching TRBD1 (5 bases). V was cut by 0 bases and J by 1 base, with 10 bases left in between. Germline CDR1 and CDR2: LGHNA and YSLEER. The CDR3 extends over 16 amino acids. In DNA, the CDR3 is TGCGCCAGCAGCCAAGATTTACAGGTTTCCTACAATGAGCAGTTCTTC. It specifies CASSQDLQVSYNEQFF.

V usage is TRBV5-1 and J usage is TRBJ2-3, with 11 bases matching TRBD1. Germline V lookup: CDR1 SGHRS, CDR2 YFSETQ. Trimming at V came to 1 base and at J to 4 bases, leaving 2 bases not matched to a gene. This CDR3 contains 15 residues. The DNA for the CDR3 is TGCGCCAGCAGCTTGAGGACAGGGGGCCCAGATACGCAGTATTTT. Its protein product is CASSLRTGGPDTQYF.

The chain joins TRBV12-5 to TRBJ2-7; D is possibly TRBD1 (6 bases). Trimming cost V 5 bases and J 0 bases, with 20 bases left between them. This CDR3 has 17 residues. The germline V gene has CDR1 LGHNT and CDR2 FRNRAP. CDR3 amino acids: CASGPPGRGHHSYEQYF. CDR3 coding DNA: TGTGCTAGTGGTCCCCCCGGTCGGGGACACCACTCCTACGAGCAGTACTTC. The whole variable domain, remainder taken from reference TRBV12-5 and TRBJ2-7, is DARVTQTPRHKVTEMGQEVTMRCQPILGHNTVFWYRQTMMQGLELLAYFRNRAPLDDSGMPKDRFSAEMPDATLATLKIQPSEPRDSAVYFCASGPPGRGHHSYEQYFGPGTRLTVT.

This clone appeared a few times. The chain combines TRBV18 with TRBJ2-7; 7 bases map to TRBD1. From germline, CDR1 is KGHSH and CDR2 LQKENI. The CDR3 runs 14 residues. Losses at the gene ends were 1 base for V and 5 bases for J; bases not matched to a gene: 5. The chain's CDR3 is CASSPQGARDEQYF. For the CDR3, the DNA is TGTGCCAGCTCACCACAGGGGGCGCGAGACGAGCAGTACTTC.

There are a few counts of this clone. The chain links TRBV7-8 to TRBJ2-7, with D uncertain. The CDR3 runs 15 residues. Germline CDR1 reads SGHVS; CDR2 reads FQNEAQ. Deletions cut 2 bases from V and 3 bases from J, with 14 bases between. The CDR3 coding sequence is TGTGCCAGCAGCTTAAGCGCCGGTGCACGCTACGAGCAGTACTTC. This codes for CASSLSAGARYEQYF.

Turning to this clone: Compared with germline, one end of the junction differs, possibly owing to a read error. The rearrangement links TRBV7-7 to TRBJ2-1, with 7 nucleotides matching TRBD2. Germline CDR1 SSHAT, CDR2 FNYEAQ (reference sequence). This CDR3 region has 15 residues. The CDR3 reads CASSLWSGEGNEQFF. The DNA of the CDR3 is TGTGCTAGCAGCTTATGGTCCGGGGAGGGCAATGAGCAGTTCTTC.

A few counts support this clone. V is TRBV29-1 and J is TRBJ2-7; 8 bases line up with TRBD2. In germline, CDR1 is SQVTM, CDR2 ANQGSEA. With 7 bases clipped from V and 1 base from J, the junction kept 3 bases outside the gene matches. CDR3 length equals 12 residues. DNA for the CDR3: TGCAGCGGTGGCGGGGGGTCCTACGAGCAGTACTTC. Residues: CSGGGGSYEQYF.

This clone was detected a few times. The V call is TRBV4-2, the J call TRBJ2-2; 10 nucleotides agree with TRBD2. J lost 4 bases, V lost 1 base, and 9 bases had no gene match. CDR1 is LGHNA and CDR2 is YNFKEQ in the germline V gene. CDR3 length equals 18 residues. CDR3 in DNA: TGTGCCAGCAGCCAAGTGAGCGGGAGGGCCTTGGGCACCGGGGAGCTGTTTTTT. Translation: CASSQVSGRALGTGELFF.

DNA for the CDR3: TGTGCCAGCAGCTTAGTTATCCTCCGCACCGGGGAGCTGTTTTTT. Protein: CASSLVILRTGELFF. The chain combines TRBV7-2 with TRBJ2-2; no clear D. The germline V gene encodes CDR1 SGHTA and CDR2 FQGNSA. The CDR3 runs to 15 residues. The V end lost 1 base, the J end lost 4 bases, and 10 bases lay between the germline ends.

This clone has only one observation. The rearrangement links TRBV28 to TRBJ1-5, with a possible D match to TRBD1 (6 bases). The germline gives CDR1 MDHEN, CDR2 SYDVKM. The CDR3 has 14 residues. V shed 7 bases and J shed 4 bases, with 14 bases lying between them. The CDR3 loop is CASTPGGGNQPQHF. The CDR3 DNA sequence: TGTGCCAGCACCCCGGGAGGGGGGAATCAGCCCCAGCATTTT.

The V gene is TRBV30, the J gene TRBJ1-2; 7 bases are shared with TRBD1. CDR1 GTSNPN and CDR2 SVGIG come from the germline V gene (reference sequence). CDR3 size: 14 residues. After removal of 0 bases from V and 12 bases from J, the junction contained 13 bases not matched to a gene. CDR3 in DNA: TGTGCCTGGAGTGTACAGGGGCTCGAACCGAGGGACACCTTC. Translated, it gives CAWSVQGLEPRDTF.